This is a list of T cell receptor beta chains from one sample in a study of T cells after posttransplantation cyclophosphamide. Sequenced by immunoSEQ multiplex PCR; TCRdb stores in-frame clones only, minus some. Of about 6,400 clones listed, 74% were seen once; the top ten hold 20% to 25%. The sample in question was PBMCs, obtained around 1,400 days after allogeneic stem cell transplant with posttransplant cyclophosphamide. The receptors were sampled from a male patient between 25 and 39 years old who received an allogeneic stem cell transplant from a related donor, was CMV-positive, and had acute GVHD only. Some T cells may be supplied by the graft donor. Each CDR3 is given without its conserved first and last residue. The order of the fields is V gene, D gene, J gene, CDR3 protein. The D gene is left open where the match is weak.

TRBV18	-	TRBJ1-2	ASSPPGVNYGYT
TRBV10-3	TRBD2	TRBJ2-2	AISDGLAGGHRELF
TRBV4-3	TRBD1	TRBJ2-5	ASSQRTGRETQY
TRBV30	TRBD1	TRBJ1-2	AWSVYFPGAGGGYT
TRBV5-1	TRBD1	TRBJ1-1	ASSPGQGGVLRAF
TRBV18	-	TRBJ2-2	ASSPQGINTGELF
TRBV11-2	TRBD2	TRBJ2-1	ASSQLAGPPNEQF
TRBV19	TRBD1	TRBJ1-1	ASSPGQMNTEAF
TRBV29-1	-	TRBJ1-1	SVSGMATNTEAF
TRBV18	-	TRBJ1-4	ASSANKGANEKLF
TRBV5-1	TRBD1	TRBJ1-1	ASSLDRDRGTF